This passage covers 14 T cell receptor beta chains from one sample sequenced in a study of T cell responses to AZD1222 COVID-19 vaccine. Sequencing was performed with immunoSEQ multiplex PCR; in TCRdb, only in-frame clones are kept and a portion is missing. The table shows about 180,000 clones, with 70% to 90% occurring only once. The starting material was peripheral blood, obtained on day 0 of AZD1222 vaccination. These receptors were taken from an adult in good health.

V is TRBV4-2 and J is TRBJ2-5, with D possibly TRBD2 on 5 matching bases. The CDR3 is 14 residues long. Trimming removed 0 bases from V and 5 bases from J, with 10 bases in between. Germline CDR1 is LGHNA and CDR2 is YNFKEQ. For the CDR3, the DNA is TGTGCCAGCAGCCAAGATTCCGGGGTGGAGACCCAGTACTTC. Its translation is CASSQDSGVETQYF.

CDR3 sequence: CASSYSAYEQYF. CDR3 coding DNA: TGTGCCAGCAGTTATTCCGCCTACGAGCAGTACTTC. This rearrangement joins TRBV6-2 or TRBV6-3 to TRBJ2-7; D gene ambiguous. Germline-derived CDR1 and CDR2 are MNHEY and SVGEGT. This CDR3 contains 12 residues. Deletions cut 3 bases from V and 2 bases from J, with 5 bases between.

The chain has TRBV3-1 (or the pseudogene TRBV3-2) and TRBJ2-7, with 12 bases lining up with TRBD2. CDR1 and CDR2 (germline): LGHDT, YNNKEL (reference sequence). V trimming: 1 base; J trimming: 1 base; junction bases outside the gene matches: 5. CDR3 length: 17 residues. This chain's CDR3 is CASSQATLAGGSYEQYF. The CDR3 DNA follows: TGTGCCAGCAGCCAAGCTACACTAGCGGGAGGATCCTACGAGCAGTACTTC.

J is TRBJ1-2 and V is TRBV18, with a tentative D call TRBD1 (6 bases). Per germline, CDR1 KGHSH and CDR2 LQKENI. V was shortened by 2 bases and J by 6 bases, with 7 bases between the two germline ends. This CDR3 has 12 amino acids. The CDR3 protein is CASSPGGNGYTF. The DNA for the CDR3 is TGTGCCAGCTCACCAGGGGGCAATGGCTACACCTTC.

CDR3 DNA: TGTGCCAGCAGTTTCGCCCGCGCGGGGGCCTACAATGAGCAGTTCTTC. Translation gives CASSFARAGAYNEQFF. The rearrangement uses TRBV27 and TRBJ2-1; TRBD2 aligns across 7 bases. The CDR3 is made up of 16 amino acids. CDR1 and CDR2 from the germline V gene are MNHEY and SMNVEV (reference sequence). With 3 bases clipped from V and 2 bases from J, the junction kept 7 bases outside the gene matches.

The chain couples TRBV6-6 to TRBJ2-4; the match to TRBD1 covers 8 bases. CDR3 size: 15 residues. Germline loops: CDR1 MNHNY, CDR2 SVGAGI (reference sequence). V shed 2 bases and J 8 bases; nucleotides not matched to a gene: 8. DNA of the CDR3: TGTGCCAGCAGTTACCCAGGACAGGGATGGGACATTCAGTACTTC. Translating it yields CASSYPGQGWDIQYF.

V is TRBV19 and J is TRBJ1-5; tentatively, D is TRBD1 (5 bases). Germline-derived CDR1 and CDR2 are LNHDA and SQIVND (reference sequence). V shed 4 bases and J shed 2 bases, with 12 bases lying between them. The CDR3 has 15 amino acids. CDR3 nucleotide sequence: TGTGCCAGTAGTAGGCCGGGGGAAGGCAATCAGCCCCAGCATTTT. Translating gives CASSRPGEGNQPQHF.

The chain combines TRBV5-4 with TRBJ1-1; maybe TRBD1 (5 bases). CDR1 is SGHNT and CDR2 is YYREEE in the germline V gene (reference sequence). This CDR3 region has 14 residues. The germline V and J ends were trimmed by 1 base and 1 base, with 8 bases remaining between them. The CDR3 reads CASSLSGWNTEAFF. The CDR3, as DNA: TGTGCCAGCAGCTTGTCAGGGTGGAACACTGAAGCTTTCTTT.

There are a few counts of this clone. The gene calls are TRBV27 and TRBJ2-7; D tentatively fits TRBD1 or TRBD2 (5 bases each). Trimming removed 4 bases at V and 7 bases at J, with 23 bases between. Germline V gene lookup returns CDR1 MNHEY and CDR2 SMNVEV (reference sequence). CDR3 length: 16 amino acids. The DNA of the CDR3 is TGTGCCAGCAGTTCCCCGGGGACCAGCCCTACGGGGGAGCAGTACTTC. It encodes CASSSPGTSPTGEQYF.

CDR3 protein: CASSTPNRDPEAFF. CDR3 nucleotide sequence: TGTGCCAGTAGTACCCCCAACAGGGACCCTGAAGCTTTCTTT. The chain uses TRBV19 and TRBJ1-1; tentative D call: TRBD1 (6 bases). Trimming took off 4 bases at V and 6 bases at J, with 15 bases between the two ends. Germline V gene sequence: CDR1 LNHDA, CDR2 SQIVND (reference sequence). The CDR3 is made up of 14 amino acids.

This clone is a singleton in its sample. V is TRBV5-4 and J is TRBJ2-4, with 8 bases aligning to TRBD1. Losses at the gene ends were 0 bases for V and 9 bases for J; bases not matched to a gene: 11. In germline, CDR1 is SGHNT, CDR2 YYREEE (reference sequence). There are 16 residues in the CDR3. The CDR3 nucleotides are TGTGCCAGCAGCTTGGCCGGGGCAGGGGGCCTTACCATTCAGTACTTC. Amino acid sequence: CASSLAGAGGLTIQYF.

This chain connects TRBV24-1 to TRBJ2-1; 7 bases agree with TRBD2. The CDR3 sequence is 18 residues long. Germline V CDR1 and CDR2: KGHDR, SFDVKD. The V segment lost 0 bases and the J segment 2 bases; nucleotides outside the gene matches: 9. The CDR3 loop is CATSDLRGGGSAYNEQFF. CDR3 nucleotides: TGTGCCACCAGTGATTTGCGTGGCGGGGGTTCCGCCTACAATGAGCAGTTCTTC.

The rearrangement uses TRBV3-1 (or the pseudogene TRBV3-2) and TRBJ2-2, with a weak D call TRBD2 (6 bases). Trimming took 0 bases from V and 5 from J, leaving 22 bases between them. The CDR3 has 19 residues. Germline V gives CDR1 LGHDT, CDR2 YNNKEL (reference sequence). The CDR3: CASSQDLFVSTSKTGELFF. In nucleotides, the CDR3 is TGTGCCAGCAGCCAAGATCTATTCGTTTCCACTAGCAAAACCGGGGAGCTGTTTTTT.

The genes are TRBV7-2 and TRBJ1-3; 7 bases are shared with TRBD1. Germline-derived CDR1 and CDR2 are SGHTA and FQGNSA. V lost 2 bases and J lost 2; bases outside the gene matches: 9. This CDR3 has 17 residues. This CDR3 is CASSLRPITGAGNTIYF. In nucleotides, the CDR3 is TGTGCCAGCAGCTTACGACCCATAACAGGGGCTGGAAACACCATATATTTT.